A single sample is the source of the 12 T cell receptor beta chains below, sequenced in a study of T cell responses to AZD1222 COVID-19 vaccine. Using immunoSEQ multiplex PCR, the repertoire was profiled, and TCRdb retains in-frame clones only, with some absent. The sample consists of 160,000 or so clones, 90% of them appearing once. The source was peripheral blood, collected 28 days after the second dose of the MenACWY control vaccine. The receptors here all came from an adult who received the MenACWY meningococcal vaccine as a control.

The chain carries TRBV30 and TRBJ2-5; the D gene is possibly TRBD2 (5 bases). Germline V lookup: CDR1 GTSNPN, CDR2 SVGIG (reference sequence). Trimming stripped 4 bases from V and 0 bases from J, with 6 bases between. There are 12 residues in the CDR3. The CDR3 bases are TGTGCCTGGAACGGGAACCAAGAGACCCAGTACTTC. This translates into CAWNGNQETQYF.

This clone showed up just once. This chain uses TRBV19 with TRBJ2-7; D may correspond to TRBD1 or TRBD2 (5 bases each). The germline V gene encodes CDR1 LNHDA and CDR2 SQIVND (reference sequence). V was cut by 3 bases and J by 4 bases, with 16 bases left in between. The CDR3 extends over 15 amino acids. The CDR3 nucleotides read TGTGCCAGTAGTATCCAACCGGGACCCTATTACGAGCAGTACTTC. Amino acid sequence: CASSIQPGPYYEQYF.

The chain links TRBV27 to TRBJ1-1, with D possibly TRBD1 on 6 matching bases. V gave up 4 bases and J gave up 1 base, with 10 bases separating them. This CDR3 spans 14 amino acids. The V gene's germline CDR1 is MNHEY and CDR2 SMNVEV (reference sequence). The CDR3 protein is CASSSRQENTEAFF. CDR3 DNA sequence: TGTGCCAGCAGTTCCCGACAGGAGAACACTGAAGCTTTCTTT.

The chain has TRBV7-2 and TRBJ2-7, with 7 bases matching TRBD1. The germline gives CDR1 SGHTA, CDR2 FQGNSA. The J segment lost 2 bases and the V segment lost 3 bases, leaving 4 bases of the junction unmatched. The CDR3 is 14 amino acids. For the CDR3, the DNA is TGTGCCAGCAGCTTCGGGACAGTTCCCTACGAGCAGTACTTC. This gives the protein CASSFGTVPYEQYF.

The chain recombines TRBV25-1 with TRBJ2-7; the D gene could be TRBD1 or TRBD2 (6 bases each). The CDR3 has 17 amino acids. Germline CDR1 reads MGHDK; CDR2 reads SYGVNS. V gave up 8 bases and J gave up 2 bases, with 25 bases separating them. CDR3 coding DNA: TGTGCCAGCTCTAAGGGGGGAGGCTTTGCCGGGCCCTACGAGCAGTACTTC. Protein sequence: CASSKGGGFAGPYEQYF.

The V and J genes are TRBV19 and TRBJ1-1, with TRBD1 matching 7 bases. Per the germline V gene, CDR1 is LNHDA and CDR2 is SQIVND (reference sequence). Trimming cost V 6 bases and J 3 bases; bases outside gene matches: 4. This CDR3 comprises 13 residues. This CDR3 reads CASREQGYTEAFF. The CDR3 region has the DNA TGTGCCAGTAGAGAACAGGGGTACACTGAAGCTTTCTTT. The whole variable domain, remainder taken from reference TRBV19 and TRBJ1-1, is DGGITQSPKYLFRKEGQNVTLSCEQNLNHDAMYWYRQDPGQGLRLIYYSQIVNDFQKGDIAEGYSVSREKKESFPLTVTSAQKNPTAFYLCASREQGYTEAFFGQGTRLTVV.

This chain links TRBV4-1 with TRBJ1-4, with D maybe TRBD1 (5 bases). The length of the CDR3 is 17 residues. The ends were cut back, 1 base at V and 10 bases at J, with 22 bases in the middle. From germline, CDR1 is MGHRA and CDR2 YSYEKL. Here the CDR3 DNA reads TGCGCCAGCAGCCAAGTGGGGCTTGACAATGGTATTGGAAAACTGTTTTTT. Encoded protein: CASSQVGLDNGIGKLFF.

J is TRBJ1-5 and V is TRBV9; no definite D call. Germline V gene lookup returns CDR1 SGDLS and CDR2 YYNGEE. This CDR3 comprises 15 residues. V gave up 0 bases and J gave up 7 bases, with 14 bases separating them. DNA of the CDR3: TGTGCCAGCAGCGTAGCGGGGTTAGAAGGGCAGCCCCAGCATTTT. This gives the protein CASSVAGLEGQPQHF.

This chain links TRBV27 with TRBJ2-7, with 12 nucleotides matching TRBD2. This CDR3 spans 16 amino acids. The trim removed 8 bases at V and 5 bases at J, leaving 13 bases unmatched. CDR1 MNHEY and CDR2 SMNVEV come from the germline V gene (reference sequence). CDR3 nucleotides: TGTGCCAGCCGAACCTCGACTAGCGGGAGATTGAACGAGCAGTACTTC. Its protein is CASRTSTSGRLNEQYF.

CDR3 in amino acids: CASRRQLINYGYTF. Here the CDR3 DNA reads TGCGCCAGCAGAAGACAGCTAATTAACTATGGCTACACCTTC. This rearrangement joins TRBV10-2 to TRBJ1-2; D is perhaps TRBD1 (5 bases). Germline CDR1 WSHSY, CDR2 SAAADI. The CDR3 loop spans 14 amino acids. V was clipped by 6 bases and J by 1 base, with 12 bases between them.

The chain is built from TRBV7-4 and TRBJ2-4, with TRBD2 identical over 7 bases. This CDR3 region has 15 residues. V shed 5 bases, J shed 5 bases, and the junction held 9 bases outside the gene matches. The germline V gene has CDR1 SGHVT and CDR2 SQSDAQ. DNA for the CDR3: TGTGCCAGCAGCCCCTCGCTAGCGGAGCAAAACATTCAGTACTTC. This sequence encodes CASSPSLAEQNIQYF.

V is TRBV30 and J is TRBJ2-2, with unresolved D. Germline CDR1 is GTSNPN and CDR2 is SVGIG (reference sequence). The V gene lost 0 bases and the J gene lost 1 base, with 9 bases spanning the gap. This CDR3 comprises 15 residues. This CDR3 reads CAWSVVGKNTGELFF. The CDR3, as DNA: TGTGCCTGGAGTGTAGTCGGAAAGAACACCGGGGAGCTGTTTTTT.